One and the same sample provided the 4 T cell receptor beta chains below, sequenced in a study of vaccination and CD4 T cells after COVID-19. The treatment was: approximately 10-day PBMC culture with coronavirus spike peptide pools or control peptides (ViraFEST assay). Cultured CD4+ T cells had their DNA profiled by the Oncomine TCR Beta short-read assay. Via MiXCR, TCRdb re-called the PCR reads, giving one row per CDR3 protein. The data show about 10,000 distinct CDR3 sequences, 60% to 70% seen once. Their specific antigens are unknown. Sequenced sample: CD4+ T cells from blood, cultured in vitro. Source of these receptors: a human donor who had recovered from COVID-19.

This clonotype was seen a single time. V is TRBV5-1 and J is TRBJ2-5; 8 bases are shared with TRBD1. Germline CDR1 reads SGHRS; CDR2 reads YFSETQ. Trimming removed 0 bases from V and 0 bases from J; junction bases left unmatched: 4. The CDR3 has 16 amino acids. In DNA form, the CDR3 reads TGCGCCAGCAGCTTGGACCCGACAGGGGACCAAGAGACCCAGTACTTC. Translation gives CASSLDPTGDQETQYF.

This clonotype occurred a few times. The chain employs TRBV27 and TRBJ2-7, with D possibly being TRBD2 (5 bases). The CDR3 covers 16 residues. Trimming shortened V by 5 bases and J by 0 bases, and 17 bases separated the two germline ends. CDR1 is MNHEY, CDR2 SMNVEV, per germline (reference sequence). Here the CDR3 DNA reads TGTGCCAGCAGTACTCATTACCGGGGTGTCTCCTACGAGCAGTACTTC. Its protein product is CASSTHYRGVSYEQYF.

The chain employs TRBV6-1 and TRBJ1-2; D call uncertain. This CDR3 has 14 amino acids. V was cut by 0 bases and J by 2 bases, with 7 bases left in between. Germline CDR1 and CDR2: MNHNS and SASEGT. In DNA, the CDR3 is TGTGCCAGCAGTGAAGCTGAATTCAACTATGGCTACACCTTC. Its translation: CASSEAEFNYGYTF.

To note about this clonotype: At one of its ends the junction is not consistent with the germline gene, which may arise from a read error. The rearrangement uses TRBV20-1 and TRBJ1-1; no firm D call. Germline V gives CDR1 DFQATT, CDR2 SNEGSKA (reference sequence). CDR3 length equals 9 residues. Here the CDR3 DNA reads TGCAGTGCCGACGCCTCGTGGGTCTTT. This codes for CSADASWVF.